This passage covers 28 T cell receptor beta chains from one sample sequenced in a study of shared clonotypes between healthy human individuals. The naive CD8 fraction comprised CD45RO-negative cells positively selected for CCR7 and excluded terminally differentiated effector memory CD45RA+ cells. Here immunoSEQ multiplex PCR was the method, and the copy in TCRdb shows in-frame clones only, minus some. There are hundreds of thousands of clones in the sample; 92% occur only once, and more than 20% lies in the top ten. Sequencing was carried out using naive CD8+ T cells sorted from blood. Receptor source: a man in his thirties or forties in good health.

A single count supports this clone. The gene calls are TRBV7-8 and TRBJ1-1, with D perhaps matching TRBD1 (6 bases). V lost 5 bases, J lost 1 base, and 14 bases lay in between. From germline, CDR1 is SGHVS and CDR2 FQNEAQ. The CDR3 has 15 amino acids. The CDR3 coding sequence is TGTGCCAGCAGCCCACCAGGGGATCGGAACACTGAAGCTTTCTTT. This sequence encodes CASSPPGDRNTEAFF.

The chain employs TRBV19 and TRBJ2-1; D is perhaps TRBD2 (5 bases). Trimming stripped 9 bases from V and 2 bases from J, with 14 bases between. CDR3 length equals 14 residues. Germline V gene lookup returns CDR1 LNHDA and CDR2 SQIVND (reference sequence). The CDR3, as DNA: TGTGCCAGCGGGGTGCGGGCGCCCTACAATGAGCAGTTCTTC. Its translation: CASGVRAPYNEQFF.

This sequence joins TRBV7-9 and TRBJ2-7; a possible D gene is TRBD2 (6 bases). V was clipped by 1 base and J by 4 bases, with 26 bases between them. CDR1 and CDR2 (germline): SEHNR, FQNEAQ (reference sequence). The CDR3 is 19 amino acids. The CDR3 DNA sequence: TGTGCCAGCAGCTTAGTAGGAGGGGTAATTCCTCCGGGAAAATACGAGCAGTACTTC. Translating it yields CASSLVGGVIPPGKYEQYF.

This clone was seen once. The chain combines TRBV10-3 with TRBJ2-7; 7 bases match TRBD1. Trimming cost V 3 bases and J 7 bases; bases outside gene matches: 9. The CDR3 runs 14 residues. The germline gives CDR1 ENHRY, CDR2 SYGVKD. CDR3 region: CAISDGRGIGEQYF. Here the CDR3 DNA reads TGTGCCATCAGTGATGGCAGGGGGATAGGGGAGCAGTACTTC.

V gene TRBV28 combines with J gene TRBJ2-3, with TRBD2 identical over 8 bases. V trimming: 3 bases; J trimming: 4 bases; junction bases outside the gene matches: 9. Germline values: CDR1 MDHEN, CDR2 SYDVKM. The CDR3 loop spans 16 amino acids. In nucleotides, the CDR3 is TGTGCCAGCAGTTTCCCAGCGGGAGTGGGCCCAGATACGCAGTATTTT. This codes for CASSFPAGVGPDTQYF.

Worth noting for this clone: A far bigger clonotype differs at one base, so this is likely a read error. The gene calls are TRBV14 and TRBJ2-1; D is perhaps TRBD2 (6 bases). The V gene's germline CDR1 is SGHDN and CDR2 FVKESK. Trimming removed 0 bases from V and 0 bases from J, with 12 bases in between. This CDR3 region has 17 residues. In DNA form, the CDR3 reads TGTGCCAGCAGCCAAGAAGGACGGGGGTTCTCCTACAATGAGCAGTTCTTC. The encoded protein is CASSQEGRGFSYNEQFF.

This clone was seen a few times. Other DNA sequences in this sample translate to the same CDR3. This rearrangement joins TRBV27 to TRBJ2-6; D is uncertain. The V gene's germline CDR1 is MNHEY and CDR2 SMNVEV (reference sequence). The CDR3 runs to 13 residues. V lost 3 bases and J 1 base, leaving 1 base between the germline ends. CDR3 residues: CASSFSGANVLTF. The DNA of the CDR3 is TGTGCCAGCAGTTTTTCTGGGGCCAACGTCCTGACTTTC.

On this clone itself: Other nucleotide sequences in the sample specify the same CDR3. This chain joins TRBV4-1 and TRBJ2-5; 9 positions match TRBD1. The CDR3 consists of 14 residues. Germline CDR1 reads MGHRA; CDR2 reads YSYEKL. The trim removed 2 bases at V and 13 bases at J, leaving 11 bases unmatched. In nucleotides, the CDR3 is TGCGCCAGCAGCCAACCGGGACAGGGTCGGGTCTGGTACTTC. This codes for CASSQPGQGRVWYF.

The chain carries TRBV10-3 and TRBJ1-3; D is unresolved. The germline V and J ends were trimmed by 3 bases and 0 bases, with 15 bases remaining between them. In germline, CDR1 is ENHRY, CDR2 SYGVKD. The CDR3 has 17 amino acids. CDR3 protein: CAISDGLMGYSGNTIYF. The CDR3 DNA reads TGTGCCATCAGTGACGGGTTGATGGGGTACTCTGGAAACACCATATATTTT.

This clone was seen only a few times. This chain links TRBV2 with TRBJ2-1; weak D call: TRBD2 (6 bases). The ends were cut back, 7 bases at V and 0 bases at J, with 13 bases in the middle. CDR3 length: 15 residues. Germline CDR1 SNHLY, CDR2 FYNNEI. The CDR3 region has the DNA TGTGCCAGCATCTTCGGGGGAAGCTCCTACAATGAGCAGTTCTTC. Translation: CASIFGGSSYNEQFF. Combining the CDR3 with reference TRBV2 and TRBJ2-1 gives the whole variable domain EPEVTQTPSHQVTQMGQEVILRCVPISNHLYFYWYRQILGQKVEFLVSFYNNEISEKSEIFDDQFSVERPDGSNFTLKIRSTKLEDSAMYFCASIFGGSSYNEQFFGPGTRLTVL.

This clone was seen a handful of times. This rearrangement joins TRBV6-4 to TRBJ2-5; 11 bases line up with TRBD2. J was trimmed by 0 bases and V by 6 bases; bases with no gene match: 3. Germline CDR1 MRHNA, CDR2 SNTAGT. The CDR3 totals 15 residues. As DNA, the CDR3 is TGTGCCAGCAGCCCGACTAGCGGGGACCAAGAGACCCAGTACTTC. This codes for CASSPTSGDQETQYF.

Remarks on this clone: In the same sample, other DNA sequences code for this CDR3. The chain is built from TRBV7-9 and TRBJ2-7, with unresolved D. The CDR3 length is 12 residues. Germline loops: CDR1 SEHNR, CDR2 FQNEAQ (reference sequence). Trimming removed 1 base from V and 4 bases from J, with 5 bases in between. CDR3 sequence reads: CASSLGVYEQYF. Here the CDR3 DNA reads TGTGCCAGCAGCTTAGGTGTTTACGAGCAGTACTTC.

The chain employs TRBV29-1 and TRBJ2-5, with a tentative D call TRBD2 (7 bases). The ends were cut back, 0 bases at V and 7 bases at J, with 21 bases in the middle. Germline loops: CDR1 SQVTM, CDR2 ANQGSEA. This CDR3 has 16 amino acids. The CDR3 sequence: CSVEEYGLGGAPTQYF. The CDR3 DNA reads TGCAGCGTTGAAGAATACGGGTTGGGGGGGGCGCCGACCCAGTACTTC.

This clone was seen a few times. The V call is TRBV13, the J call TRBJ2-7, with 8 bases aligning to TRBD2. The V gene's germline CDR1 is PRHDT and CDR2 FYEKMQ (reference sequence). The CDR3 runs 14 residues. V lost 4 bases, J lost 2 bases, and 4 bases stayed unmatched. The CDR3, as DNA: TGTGCCAGCAGCTCAATAGCGGGAACCTACGAGCAGTACTTC. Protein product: CASSSIAGTYEQYF.

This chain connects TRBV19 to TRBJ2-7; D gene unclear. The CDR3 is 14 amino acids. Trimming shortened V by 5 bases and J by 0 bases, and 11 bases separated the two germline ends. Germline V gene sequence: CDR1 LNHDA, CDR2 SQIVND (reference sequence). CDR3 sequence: CASSPYGISYEQYF. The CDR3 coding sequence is TGTGCCAGTAGTCCCTACGGAATCTCCTACGAGCAGTACTTC.

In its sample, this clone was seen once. CDR3 sequence: CASGPGLGLAGANVLTF. CDR3 DNA sequence: TGCGCCAGCGGCCCAGGGTTGGGTCTTGCTGGGGCCAACGTCCTGACTTTC. The chain uses TRBV5-1 and TRBJ2-6; a weak D match, TRBD1 (5 bases). V was shortened by 7 bases and J by 2 bases, with 19 bases between the two germline ends. The CDR3 covers 17 residues. The germline V gene has CDR1 SGHRS and CDR2 YFSETQ.

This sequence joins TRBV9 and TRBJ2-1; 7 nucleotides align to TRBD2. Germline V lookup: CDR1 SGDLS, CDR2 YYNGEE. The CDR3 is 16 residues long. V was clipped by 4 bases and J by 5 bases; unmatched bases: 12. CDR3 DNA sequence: TGTGCCAGCAGCCCCGGGGTTCTAGCGGAAAACAATGAGCAGTTCTTC. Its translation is CASSPGVLAENNEQFF.

The CDR3 region is CASSAAGVRDQPQHF. CDR3 DNA: TGTGCCAGCAGTGCCGCAGGGGTCCGCGATCAGCCCCAGCATTTT. The chain is built from TRBV28 and TRBJ1-5, with D possibly being TRBD1 (6 bases). The CDR3 consists of 15 residues. Trimming took 5 bases from V and 5 from J, leaving 16 bases between them. The germline V gene encodes CDR1 MDHEN and CDR2 SYDVKM.

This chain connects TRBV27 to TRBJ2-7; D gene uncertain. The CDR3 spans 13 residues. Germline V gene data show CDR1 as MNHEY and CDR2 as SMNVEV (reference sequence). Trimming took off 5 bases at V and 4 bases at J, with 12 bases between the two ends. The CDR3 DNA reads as TGTGCCAGCAGTGTCGTCTTCGGTTACGAGCAGTACTTC. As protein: CASSVVFGYEQYF.

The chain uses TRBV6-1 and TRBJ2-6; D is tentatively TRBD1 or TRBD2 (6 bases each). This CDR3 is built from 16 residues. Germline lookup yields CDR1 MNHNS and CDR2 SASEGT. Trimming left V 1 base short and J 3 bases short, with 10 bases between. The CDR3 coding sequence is TGTGCCAGCAGTGAAGTTGGGGGGCTTGGGGCCAACGTCCTGACTTTC. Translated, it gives CASSEVGGLGANVLTF.

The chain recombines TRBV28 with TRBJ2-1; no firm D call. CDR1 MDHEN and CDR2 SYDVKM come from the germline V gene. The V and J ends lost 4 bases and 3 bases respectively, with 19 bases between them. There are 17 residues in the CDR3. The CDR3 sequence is CASSSNTATWSYNEQFF. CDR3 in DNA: TGTGCCAGCAGTTCGAATACCGCGACATGGAGCTACAATGAGCAGTTCTTC. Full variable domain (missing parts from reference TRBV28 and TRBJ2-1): DVKVTQSSRYLVKRTGEKVFLECVQDMDHENMFWYRQDPGLGLRLIYFSYDVKMKEKGDIPEGYSVSREKKERFSLILESASTNQTSMYLCASSSNTATWSYNEQFFGPGTRLTVL.

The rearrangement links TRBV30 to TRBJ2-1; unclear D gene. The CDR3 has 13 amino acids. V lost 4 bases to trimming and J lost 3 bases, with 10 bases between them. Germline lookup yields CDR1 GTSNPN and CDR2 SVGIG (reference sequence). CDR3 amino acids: CAWNPSNYNEQFF. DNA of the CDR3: TGTGCCTGGAATCCTTCCAACTACAATGAGCAGTTCTTC. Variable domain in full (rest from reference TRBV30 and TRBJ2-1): SQTIHQWPATLVQPVGSPLSLECTVEGTSNPNLYWYRQAAGRGLQLLFYSVGIGQISSEVPQNLSASRPQDRQFILSSKKLLLSDSGFYLCAWNPSNYNEQFFGPGTRLTVL.

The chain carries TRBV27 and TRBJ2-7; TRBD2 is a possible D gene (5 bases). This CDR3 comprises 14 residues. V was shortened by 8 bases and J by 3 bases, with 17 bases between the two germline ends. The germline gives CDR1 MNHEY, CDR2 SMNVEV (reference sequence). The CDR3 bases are TGTGCCAGCTCCGGAACTAGACGGGGCTACGAGCAGTACTTC. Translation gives CASSGTRRGYEQYF.

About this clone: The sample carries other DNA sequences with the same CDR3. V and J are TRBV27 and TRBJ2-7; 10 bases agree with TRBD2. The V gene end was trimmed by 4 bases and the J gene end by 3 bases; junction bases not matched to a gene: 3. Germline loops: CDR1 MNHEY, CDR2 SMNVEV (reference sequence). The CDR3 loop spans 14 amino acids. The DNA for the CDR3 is TGTGCCAGCAGTTCGAGACTAGCGGGCTACGAGCAGTACTTC. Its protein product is CASSSRLAGYEQYF.

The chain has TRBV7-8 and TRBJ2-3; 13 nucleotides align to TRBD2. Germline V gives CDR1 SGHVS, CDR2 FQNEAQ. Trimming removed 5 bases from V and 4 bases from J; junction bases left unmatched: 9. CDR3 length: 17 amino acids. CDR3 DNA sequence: TGTGCCAGCAGCACTAGGACTAGCGGGAGCATAGCAGATACGCAGTATTTT. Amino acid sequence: CASSTRTSGSIADTQYF.

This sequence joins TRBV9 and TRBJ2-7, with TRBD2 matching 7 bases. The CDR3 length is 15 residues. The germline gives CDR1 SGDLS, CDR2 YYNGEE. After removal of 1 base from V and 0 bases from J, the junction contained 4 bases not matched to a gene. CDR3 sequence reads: CASSVSGVSSYEQYF. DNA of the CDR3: TGTGCCAGCAGCGTAAGCGGGGTGAGCTCCTACGAGCAGTACTTC. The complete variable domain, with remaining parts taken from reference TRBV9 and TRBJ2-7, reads DSGVTQTPKHLITATGQRVTLRCSPRSGDLSVYWYQQSLDQGLQFLIQYYNGEERAKGNILERFSAQQFPDLHSELNLSSLELGDSALYFCASSVSGVSSYEQYFGPGTRLTVT.

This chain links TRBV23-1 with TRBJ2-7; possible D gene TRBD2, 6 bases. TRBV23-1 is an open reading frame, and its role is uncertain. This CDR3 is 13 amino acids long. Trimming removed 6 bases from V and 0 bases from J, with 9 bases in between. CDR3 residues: CASRGTDSYEQYF. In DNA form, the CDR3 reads TGCGCCAGCAGGGGGACTGACTCCTACGAGCAGTACTTC.

CDR3 loop: CASSIVQGAREQYF. CDR3 DNA: TGTGCCAGTAGTATAGTACAGGGCGCACGGGAGCAGTACTTC. The V gene is TRBV19, the J gene TRBJ2-7, with D possibly being TRBD1 (6 bases). In germline, CDR1 is LNHDA, CDR2 SQIVND (reference sequence). The CDR3 has 14 amino acids. The V and J ends lost 1 base and 7 bases respectively, with 14 bases between them.